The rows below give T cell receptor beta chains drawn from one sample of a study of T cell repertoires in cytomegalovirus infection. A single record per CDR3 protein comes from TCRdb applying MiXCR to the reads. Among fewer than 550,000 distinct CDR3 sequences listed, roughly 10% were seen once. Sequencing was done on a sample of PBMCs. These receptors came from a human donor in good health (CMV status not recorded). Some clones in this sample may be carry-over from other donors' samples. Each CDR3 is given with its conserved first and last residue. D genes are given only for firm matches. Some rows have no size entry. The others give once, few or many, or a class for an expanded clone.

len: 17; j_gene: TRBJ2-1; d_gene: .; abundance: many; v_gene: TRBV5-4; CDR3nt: TGTGCCAGCAGCCATCCTCAGGGATCCCTTTCCTACAATGAGCAGTTCTTC; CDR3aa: CASSHPQGSLSYNEQFF
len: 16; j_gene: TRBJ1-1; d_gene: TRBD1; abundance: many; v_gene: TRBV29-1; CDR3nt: TGCAGCGTTGAACTCCGGGACAGGGCTTGGAGCGCTGAAGCTTTCTTT; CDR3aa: CSVELRDRAWSAEAFF
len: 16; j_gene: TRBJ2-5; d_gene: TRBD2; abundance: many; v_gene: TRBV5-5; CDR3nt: TGTGCCAGCAGCCTGACTAGCGGGAGCTACCAAGAGACCCAGTACTTC; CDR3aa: CASSLTSGSYQETQYF
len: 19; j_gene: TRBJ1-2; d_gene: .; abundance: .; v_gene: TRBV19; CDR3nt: TGTGCCAGTAGTAGCGATGGTCACAGGGATTACTACAGGGAAGATGGCTACACCTTC; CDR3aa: CASSSDGHRDYYREDGYTF
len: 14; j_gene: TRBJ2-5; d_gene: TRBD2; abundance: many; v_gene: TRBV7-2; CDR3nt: TGTGCCAGCAGCCCCATCCGGGGGGGCTGGACCCAGTACTTC; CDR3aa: CASSPIRGGWTQYF
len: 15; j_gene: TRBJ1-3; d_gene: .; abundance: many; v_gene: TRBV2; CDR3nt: TGTGCCAGCAGTGATGTCGACGGCTCTGGAAACACCATATATTTT; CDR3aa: CASSDVDGSGNTIYF
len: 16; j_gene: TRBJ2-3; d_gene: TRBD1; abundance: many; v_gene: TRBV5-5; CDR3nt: TGTGCCAGCAGCGGGACAGGGAAGACTAGCACAGATACGCAGTATTTT; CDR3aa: CASSGTGKTSTDTQYF
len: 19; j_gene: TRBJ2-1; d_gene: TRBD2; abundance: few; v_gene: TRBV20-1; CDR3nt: TGCAGTGCTAGCCCCCGGACTAGCGGGGGAGGGGGTCGTCTTTATGAGCAGTTCTTC; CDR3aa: CSASPRTSGGGGRLYEQFF
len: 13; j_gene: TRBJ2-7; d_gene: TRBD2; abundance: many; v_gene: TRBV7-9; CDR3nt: TGTGCCAGCAGCTTAAGGGGACTAGGGGAGCAGTACTTC; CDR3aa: CASSLRGLGEQYF
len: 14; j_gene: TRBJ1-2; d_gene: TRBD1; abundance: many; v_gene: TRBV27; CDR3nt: TGTGCCAGCAGTACCGGACAGGGGGCCTATGGCTACACCTTC; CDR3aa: CASSTGQGAYGYTF
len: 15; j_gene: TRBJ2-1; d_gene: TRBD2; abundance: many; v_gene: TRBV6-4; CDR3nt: TGTGCCAGCAGTGATGAAGCGGGGGGAGGCAATGAGCAGTTCTTC; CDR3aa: CASSDEAGGGNEQFF
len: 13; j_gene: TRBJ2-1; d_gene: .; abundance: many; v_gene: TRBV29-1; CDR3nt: TGCAGCGTGAGCAGGAGGCGCTACAATGAGCAGTTCTTC; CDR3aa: CSVSRRRYNEQFF
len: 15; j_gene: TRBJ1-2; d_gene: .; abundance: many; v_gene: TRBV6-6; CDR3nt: TGTGCCAGCAGTCAGCTAGGGGGTGCTTCCCGGAACTACACCTTC; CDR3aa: CASSQLGGASRNYTF
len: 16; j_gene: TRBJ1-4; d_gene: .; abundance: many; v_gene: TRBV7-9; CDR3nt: TGTGCCAGCAGCTTCCTCAGGGGACTCGCTAATGAAAAACTGTTTTTT; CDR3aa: CASSFLRGLANEKLFF
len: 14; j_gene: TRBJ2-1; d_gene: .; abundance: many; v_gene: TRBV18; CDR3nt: TGTGCCAGCTCAACGGATGGGATCTACAATGAGCAGTTCTTC; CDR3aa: CASSTDGIYNEQFF
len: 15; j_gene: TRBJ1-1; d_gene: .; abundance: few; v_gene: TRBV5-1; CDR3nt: TGCGCCAGCAGCCGTACCGGGGGAGCGAACACTGAAGCTTTCTTT; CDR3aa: CASSRTGGANTEAFF
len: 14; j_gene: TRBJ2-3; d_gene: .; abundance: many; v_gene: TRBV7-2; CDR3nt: TGTGCCAGCAGCACAGGACACGACACAGATACGCAGTATTTT; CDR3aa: CASSTGHDTDTQYF
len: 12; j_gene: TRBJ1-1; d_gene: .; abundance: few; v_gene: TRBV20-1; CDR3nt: TGCAGTGCGGGGACGGTGAACACTGAAGCTTTCTTT; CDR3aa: CSAGTVNTEAFF
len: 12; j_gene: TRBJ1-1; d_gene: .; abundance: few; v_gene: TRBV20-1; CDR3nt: TGCAGTGCTCGACCGCCGCAGGCTGAAGCTTTCTTT; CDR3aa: CSARPPQAEAFF
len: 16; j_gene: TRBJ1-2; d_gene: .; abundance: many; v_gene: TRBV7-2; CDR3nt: TGTGCCAGCAGCCCTATGGGGGGGGCGTCTAACTATGGCTACACCTTC; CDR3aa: CASSPMGGASNYGYTF
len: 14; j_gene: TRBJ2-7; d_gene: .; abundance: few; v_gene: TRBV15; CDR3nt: TGTGCCACCAGCAGAGATCTTTCGGGGGTCGAGCAGTACTTC; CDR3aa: CATSRDLSGVEQYF
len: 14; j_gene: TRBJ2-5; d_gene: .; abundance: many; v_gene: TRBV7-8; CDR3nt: TGTGCCAGCAGCTCCTCCAGGGGCCTGGAGACCCAGTACTTC; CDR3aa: CASSSSRGLETQYF
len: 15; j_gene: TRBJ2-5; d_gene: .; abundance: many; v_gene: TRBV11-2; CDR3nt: TGTGCCAGCAGCTTACTTTTCCAGCTCCAAGAGACCCAGTACTTC; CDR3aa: CASSLLFQLQETQYF
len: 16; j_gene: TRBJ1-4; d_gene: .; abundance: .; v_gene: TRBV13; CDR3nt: TGTGCCAGCAGCCCCACCAGGACAGTTAATAATGAAAAACTGTTTTTT; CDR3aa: CASSPTRTVNNEKLFF
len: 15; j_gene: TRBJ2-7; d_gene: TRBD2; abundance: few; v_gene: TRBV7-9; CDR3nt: TGTGCCAGCAGCTTAGCGGGAGGGCGTACCTACGAGCAGTACTTC; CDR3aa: CASSLAGGRTYEQYF
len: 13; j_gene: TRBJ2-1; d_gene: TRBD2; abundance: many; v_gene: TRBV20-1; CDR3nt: TGCAGTGCAAGGACTAGCGGGAGGGATGAGCAGTTCTTC; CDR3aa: CSARTSGRDEQFF
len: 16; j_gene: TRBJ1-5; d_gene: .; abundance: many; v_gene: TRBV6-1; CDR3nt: TGTGCCAGCAGTGAATTTCCAGAGGGGCTGGTTCAGCCCCAGCATTTT; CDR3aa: CASSEFPEGLVQPQHF
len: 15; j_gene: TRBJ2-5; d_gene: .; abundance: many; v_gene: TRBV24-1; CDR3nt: TGTGCCACCAGTGATAAAGGAGGACCGGACGAGACCCAGTACTTC; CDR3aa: CATSDKGGPDETQYF
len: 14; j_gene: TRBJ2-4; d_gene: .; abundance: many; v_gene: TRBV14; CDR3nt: TGTGCCAGCAGCCAAGAATTCCGAGGGGACATTCAGTACTTC; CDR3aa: CASSQEFRGDIQYF
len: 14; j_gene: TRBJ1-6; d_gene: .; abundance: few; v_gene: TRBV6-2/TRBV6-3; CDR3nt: TGTGCCAGCAGCCTCCGGACGGACCGCTCACCCCTCCACTTT; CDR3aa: CASSLRTDRSPLHF
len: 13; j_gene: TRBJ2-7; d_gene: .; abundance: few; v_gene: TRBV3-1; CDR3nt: TGTGCCAGCAGCCAAGATAGATCCGCCGAGCAGTACTTC; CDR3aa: CASSQDRSAEQYF
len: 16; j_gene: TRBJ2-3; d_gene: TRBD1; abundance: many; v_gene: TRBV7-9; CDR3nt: TGTGCCAGCAGCCCTCCCGACAGGGGTGGCGCAGATACGCAGTATTTT; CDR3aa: CASSPPDRGGADTQYF
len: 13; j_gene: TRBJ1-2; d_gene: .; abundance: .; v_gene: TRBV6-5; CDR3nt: TGTGCCAGCAGTTACTCGACAGGCAATGGCTACACCTTC; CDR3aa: CASSYSTGNGYTF
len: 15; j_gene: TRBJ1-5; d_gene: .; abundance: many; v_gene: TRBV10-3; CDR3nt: TGTGCCATCAGTGACAGGGGTCGACCTGATCAGCCCCAGCATTTT; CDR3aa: CAISDRGRPDQPQHF
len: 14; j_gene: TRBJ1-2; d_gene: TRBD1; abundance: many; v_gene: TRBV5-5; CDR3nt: TGTGCCAGCAGCTTCCAAACAGGGGGAAGTGGCTACACCTTC; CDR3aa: CASSFQTGGSGYTF
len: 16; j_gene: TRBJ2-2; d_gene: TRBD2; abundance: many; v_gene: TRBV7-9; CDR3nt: TGTGCCAGCAGCCCCTCCGGGAGGGCGAACACCGGGGAGCTGTTTTTT; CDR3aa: CASSPSGRANTGELFF
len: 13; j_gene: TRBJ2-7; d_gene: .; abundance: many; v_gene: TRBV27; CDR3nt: TGTGCCAGCAGGGAGGTTAGGGGTTACGAGCAGTACTTC; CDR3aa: CASREVRGYEQYF
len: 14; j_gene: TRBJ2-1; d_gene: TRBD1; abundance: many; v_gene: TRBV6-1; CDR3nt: TGTGCCAGCAAACCGGGACAGCGAACCAATGAGCAGTTCTTC; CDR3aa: CASKPGQRTNEQFF
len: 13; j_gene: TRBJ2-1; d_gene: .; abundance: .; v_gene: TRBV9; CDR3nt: TGTGCCAGCAGCTCGGGACTCCCGGAGGAACAGTTCTTC; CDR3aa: CASSSGLPEEQFF
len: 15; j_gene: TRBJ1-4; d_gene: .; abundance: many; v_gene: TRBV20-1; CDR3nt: TGCAGTGCTAGTAGCCCCGGCAGCAATAATGAAAAACTGTTTTTT; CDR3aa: CSASSPGSNNEKLFF
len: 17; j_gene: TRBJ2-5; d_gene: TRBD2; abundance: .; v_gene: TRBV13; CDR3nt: TGTGCCAGCAGCCCCTCCACGGGACTAGCGGATCAAGAGACCCAGTACTTC; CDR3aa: CASSPSTGLADQETQYF
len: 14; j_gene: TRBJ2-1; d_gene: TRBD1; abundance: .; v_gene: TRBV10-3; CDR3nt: TGTGCCGGCGCCGGGACAGGGACTTTGGATGAGCAGTTCTTC; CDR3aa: CAGAGTGTLDEQFF
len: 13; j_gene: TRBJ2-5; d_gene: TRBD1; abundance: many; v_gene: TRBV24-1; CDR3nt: TGTGCCACCAGAGAGACAGGGGAAGAGACCCAGTACTTC; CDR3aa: CATRETGEETQYF
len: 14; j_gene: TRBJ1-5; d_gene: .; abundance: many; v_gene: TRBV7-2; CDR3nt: TGTGCCAGCACCTCCCAGCCCCTTAACCAGCCCCAGCATTTT; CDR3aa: CASTSQPLNQPQHF
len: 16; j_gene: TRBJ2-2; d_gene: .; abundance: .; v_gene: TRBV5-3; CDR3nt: TGTGCCAGCAGCTGGGGTCAAGGGGCCAACACCGGGGAGCTGTTTTTT; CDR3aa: CASSWGQGANTGELFF
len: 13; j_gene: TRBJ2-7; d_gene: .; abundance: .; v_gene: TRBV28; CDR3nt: TGTGCCAGCAGGACGGGAACCCCCTACGAGCAGTACTTC; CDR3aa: CASRTGTPYEQYF
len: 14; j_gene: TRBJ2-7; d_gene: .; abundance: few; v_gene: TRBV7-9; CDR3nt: TGTGCCAGCAGCTTTGGACACGGGCTGGACGAGCAGTACTTC; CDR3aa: CASSFGHGLDEQYF
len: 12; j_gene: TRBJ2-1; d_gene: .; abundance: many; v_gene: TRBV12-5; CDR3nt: TGTGCTTCACAGGGACACTACAATGAGCAGTTCTTC; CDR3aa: CASQGHYNEQFF